These T cell receptor beta chains were read from a single sample in a study of radiation and T cells in renal cell carcinoma. Method: immunoSEQ multiplex PCR; TCRdb's copy keeps in-frame clones and lacks some. This table has about 150,000 clones, roughly 90% appearing once. This specimen was blood, taken from a patient whose treatment included radiotherapy and nephrectomy. These receptors were obtained from a woman aged 50 to 60 with renal cell carcinoma. Each CDR3 is given with its conserved first and last residue.

>TRBJ1-1|TRBV29-1
CSVAVGGNTEAFF
>TRBJ2-2|TRBV6-1
CASASSGGGRELFF
>TRBJ2-7|TRBV7-9
CASSPRGRSYEQYF
>TRBJ2-1|TRBV19
CASSMFRFDEQFF
>TRBJ1-5|TRBV19
CASSFADSYQPQHF
>TRBJ1-4|TRBV2
CASSRAKGGTNEKLFF
>TRBJ1-5|TRBV2
CASSLDRGNNQPQHF
>TRBJ2-1|TRBV19
CASNQGLAGVGEQFF
>TRBJ1-2|TRBV5-1
CASSLAPGQGYGYTF
>TRBJ2-5|TRBV13
CASRTYQETQYF
>TRBJ1-6|TRBV19
CASSPVAANSPLHF
>TRBJ2-1|TRBV10-3
CATGQGITDEQFF
>TRBJ1-3|TRBV7-9
CASSLTGDLSGNTIYF
>TRBJ1-1|TRBV6-1
CASSEPGVGGRRTEAFF
>TRBJ2-6|TRBV2
CASSPRGRASGANVLTF
>TRBJ2-3|TRBV6-6
CASTYRDTQYF
>TRBJ2-3|TRBV6-5
CASEMSGTDTQYF
>TRBJ1-2|TRBV2
CASSAEAGYTF
>TRBJ2-7|TRBV6-1
CASSDLAGGSYEQYF
>TRBJ1-1|TRBV5-1
CASSVGTANTEAFF
>TRBJ2-3|TRBV4-2
CASSPGTPSTDTQYF
>TRBJ2-7|TRBV6-5
CASSSLGQNSYEQYF
>TRBJ2-7|TRBV12-5
CASGLVSGGVYEQYF
>TRBJ2-1|TRBV6-1
CASTRRLGDNEQFF
>TRBJ2-7|TRBV27
CASSLRASGGRYYEQYF
>TRBJ1-1|TRBV5-1
CASGAEFMNTEAFF
>TRBJ1-5|TRBV7-2
CASRRNSNQPQHF
>TRBJ1-1|TRBV30
CAWSVRTAQTEAFF
>TRBJ1-2|TRBV6-5
CASSGPQGAFSLYTF
>TRBJ2-2|TRBV15
CATSRGHNTGELFF
>TRBJ2-4|TRBV4-1
CASSQAVLLPQNIQYF
>TRBJ2-1|TRBV7-2
CASSLGLAGAEQFF
>TRBJ2-5|TRBV4-2
CASSQDLVTGTQYF
>TRBJ1-5|TRBV11-2
CASSLSGTENQPQHF
>TRBJ1-5|TRBV29-1
CSVGQGSNQPQHF
>TRBJ1-2|TRBV27
CASSLFMGQREGYTF
>TRBJ2-6|TRBV18
CASSPGSSGANVLTF
>TRBJ2-7|TRBV6-5
CASSYSIQGGKYEQYF
>TRBJ1-2|TRBV5-4
CASSFWGGDGYTF
>TRBJ1-4|TRBV4-3
CASSQEGLLFEKLFF
>TRBJ2-2|TRBV2
CASSSRWTPPTGELFF
>TRBJ2-1|TRBV7-8
CASSLAGGRSYNEQFF
>TRBJ1-1|TRBV19
CASSIVGGDTEAFF
>TRBJ2-6|TRBV5-1
CASETGSSGANVLTF
>TRBJ1-4|TRBV7-2
CASSLDYSLNEKLFF